This T cell receptor (beta chain) was recovered during a study of response to subunit inactivated influenza vaccine. TCRdb reanalysed the RT-PCR reads using MiXCR and keeps one entry per CDR3 protein. The sample shows 400,000 to 650,000 distinct CDR3 sequences, more than 7% of them seen only once. This CDR3 is built from 19 residues. From germline, CDR1 is MGHRA and CDR2 YSYEKL. The V gene end was trimmed by 2 bases and the J gene end by 0 bases; junction bases not matched to a gene: 7. This clonotype originated in a man between 50 and 75 years old who received an inactivated influenza vaccine. This sample comprised PBMCs from blood, obtained less than 30 months after vaccination. This sequence joins TRBV4-1 and TRBJ2-1; 13 bases align to TRBD2. Written as DNA, the CDR3 is TGCGCCAGCAGCCAACCCCCGGGACTAGCGGGGAACTCCTACAATGAGCAGTTCTTC. Its translation: CASSQPPGLAGNSYNEQFF.